This entry lists 17 T cell receptor beta chains sequenced from one sample in a study of cytomegalovirus exposure and HLA in healthy donors. Both 60 Vbeta primers and 13 Jbeta primers went into the PCR. Here immunoSEQ multiplex PCR was the method, and the copy in TCRdb shows in-frame clones only, minus some. The table has approximately 160,000 clones, less than 90% seen once; the top ten hold roughly 4.7%. Material: PBMCs. The receptors originated from a woman between 45 and 60 years old in good health and CMV-seropositive.

The chain joins TRBV30 to TRBJ1-2; the match to TRBD1 covers 10 bases. Per the germline V gene, CDR1 is GTSNPN and CDR2 is SVGIG (reference sequence). CDR3 length: 16 amino acids. V gave up 1 base and J gave up 3 bases; unmatched junction bases: 8. The CDR3 nucleotides read TGTGCCTGGAGTGGACAGGGGGCTCTGGGAGACTATGGCTACACCTTC. Residues: CAWSGQGALGDYGYTF.

The chain carries TRBV9 and TRBJ1-5; 9 nucleotides line up with TRBD1. Looked up from germline, CDR1 is SGDLS and CDR2 is YYNGEE. The CDR3 has 15 amino acids. J was trimmed by 2 bases and V by 4 bases; bases with no gene match: 4. The DNA of the CDR3 is TGTGCCAGCAGCCTGACAGGGGGTGGCAATCAGCCCCAGCATTTT. It yields the protein CASSLTGGGNQPQHF.

A few counts support this clone. The V call is TRBV6-1, the J call TRBJ1-1, with D hard to call. The CDR3 runs to 14 residues. Germline V gene sequence: CDR1 MNHNS, CDR2 SASEGT. V lost 8 bases, J lost 0 bases, and 13 bases lay in between. This CDR3 reads CASLLTALNTEAFF. The DNA of the CDR3 is TGTGCCAGCCTACTGACTGCCTTGAACACTGAAGCTTTCTTT.

The CDR3 DNA sequence: TGTGCCAGCAGTGTCTTCCGGTCCCCCCCAGATACGCAGTATTTT. Its translation is CASSVFRSPPDTQYF. The chain combines TRBV2 with TRBJ2-3, with D unclear. Per germline, CDR1 SNHLY and CDR2 FYNNEI. CDR3 length equals 15 residues. Between the trimmed V and J ends, which lost 4 bases and 4 bases, there was a span of 15 bases.

The genes are TRBV11-2 and TRBJ1-4; D is unclear. The CDR3 totals 14 residues. Germline V lookup: CDR1 SGHAT, CDR2 FQNNGV. Between the trimmed V and J ends, which lost 5 bases and 8 bases, there was a span of 15 bases. The CDR3 sequence: CASSPNLGSEKLFF. The CDR3 DNA is TGTGCCAGCAGCCCAAACCTTGGGAGCGAAAAACTGTTTTTT. The variable domain in full, with the rest retrieved from reference TRBV11-2 and TRBJ1-4, is EAGVAQSPRYKIIEKRQSVAFWCNPISGHATLYWYQQILGQGPKLLIQFQNNGVVDDSQLPKDRFSAERLKGVDSTLKIQPAKLEDSAVYLCASSPNLGSEKLFFGSGTQLSVL.

The genes are TRBV30 and TRBJ1-1, with a possible D match to TRBD1 (5 bases). V lost 3 bases, J lost 5 bases, and 13 bases lay in between. The CDR3 is 13 amino acids. Germline V gives CDR1 GTSNPN, CDR2 SVGIG (reference sequence). CDR3: CAWSDDRKTEAFF. In nucleotides, the CDR3 is TGTGCCTGGAGCGACGACAGAAAAACTGAAGCTTTCTTT.

The rearrangement uses TRBV9 and TRBJ2-1, with 9 bases aligning to TRBD2. The CDR3 extends over 16 amino acids. CDR1 is SGDLS, CDR2 YYNGEE, per germline. V gave up 0 bases and J gave up 6 bases; unmatched junction bases: 7. The CDR3 nucleotides read TGTGCCAGCAGCGTAGGCGGGGGGGCCGGTACCAATGAGCAGTTCTTC. Amino acid sequence: CASSVGGGAGTNEQFF.

The rearrangement joins TRBV5-1 to TRBJ2-5, with 7 nucleotides matching TRBD2. V was clipped by 2 bases and J by 4 bases; unmatched bases: 5. Per the germline V gene, CDR1 is SGHRS and CDR2 is YFSETQ. This CDR3 contains 14 residues. In DNA form, the CDR3 reads TGCGCCAGCAGCTTCGGACTAGAAAGAGAGACCCAGTACTTC. Translating it yields CASSFGLERETQYF.

The rearrangement uses TRBV27 and TRBJ2-7; D is perhaps TRBD2 (6 bases). The germline V and J ends were trimmed by 2 bases and 2 bases, with 13 bases remaining between them. The V gene's germline CDR1 is MNHEY and CDR2 SMNVEV (reference sequence). This CDR3 is 15 amino acids long. CDR3 DNA sequence: TGTGCCAGCAGTTTAAACGGCGGGAACCCCTACGAGCAGTACTTC. Translating gives CASSLNGGNPYEQYF.

Note on this clone: One end of the junction is discordant with germline, which a read error may explain. This chain links TRBV7-9 with TRBJ1-4; 9 bases match TRBD1. Germline V lookup: CDR1 SEHNR, CDR2 FQNEAQ (reference sequence). CDR3 size: 14 residues. CDR3 in amino acids: CSSSLRDRDEKLFF. Written as DNA, the CDR3 is TGTTCCAGCAGCTTAAGGGACAGGGACGAAAAACTGTTTTTT.

The gene calls are TRBV9 and TRBJ2-1; 11 positions match TRBD2. The CDR3 consists of 17 residues. The germline V gene encodes CDR1 SGDLS and CDR2 YYNGEE. V was clipped by 3 bases and J by 2 bases; unmatched bases: 7. The CDR3 DNA is TGTGCCAGCAGCGCTGGACTAGCGGGTCCCCCCTACAATGAGCAGTTCTTC. It yields the protein CASSAGLAGPPYNEQFF. Combining the CDR3 with reference TRBV9 and TRBJ2-1 gives the whole variable domain DSGVTQTPKHLITATGQRVTLRCSPRSGDLSVYWYQQSLDQGLQFLIQYYNGEERAKGNILERFSAQQFPDLHSELNLSSLELGDSALYFCASSAGLAGPPYNEQFFGPGTRLTVL.

V usage is TRBV7-8 and J usage is TRBJ1-2; a possible D gene is TRBD1 (6 bases). Germline V lookup: CDR1 SGHVS, CDR2 FQNEAQ. V lost 1 base to trimming and J lost 4 bases, with 13 bases between them. This CDR3 is 15 amino acids long. CDR3 in DNA: TGTGCCAGCAGCTTAGTCGGGGGGCAGGGCTATGGCTACACCTTC. This gives the protein CASSLVGGQGYGYTF.

The J gene is TRBJ2-5, the V gene TRBV25-1; 10 positions match TRBD1. CDR1 is MGHDK and CDR2 is SYGVNS in the germline V gene. The CDR3 runs to 15 residues. With 7 bases clipped from V and 4 bases from J, the junction kept 9 bases outside the gene matches. DNA for the CDR3: TGTGCCAGCACCCAGACAGGGGGCGTTCGAGAGACCCAGTACTTC. Amino acid sequence: CASTQTGGVRETQYF.

J is TRBJ2-7 and V is TRBV19; the match to TRBD2 covers 7 bases. V was pared by 1 base and J by 3 bases, with 6 bases of the junction left unmatched. This CDR3 is built from 15 residues. The germline gives CDR1 LNHDA, CDR2 SQIVND (reference sequence). CDR3 loop: CASSIVASGLYEQYF. CDR3 in DNA: TGTGCCAGTAGTATAGTAGCTAGCGGACTCTACGAGCAGTACTTC.

This clone came up a few times. V usage is TRBV7-9 and J usage is TRBJ2-7, with D possibly TRBD1 on 6 matching bases. Germline V CDR1 and CDR2: SEHNR, FQNEAQ (reference sequence). The CDR3 is made up of 12 amino acids. V gave up 5 bases and J gave up 9 bases, with 14 bases separating them. The CDR3 DNA reads TGTGCCAGCAGCCTTCCGGGCAGGGGGCAGTACTTC. It specifies CASSLPGRGQYF.

The genes are TRBV7-8 and TRBJ2-6; no firm D call. V lost 0 bases to trimming and J lost 0 bases, with 3 bases between them. This CDR3 has 15 amino acids. Germline CDR1 reads SGHVS; CDR2 reads FQNEAQ. CDR3 loop: CASSLASSGANVLTF. The CDR3 coding sequence is TGTGCCAGCAGCTTAGCTAGCTCTGGGGCCAACGTCCTGACTTTC.

The CDR3 loop is CASSLNGQSTDTQYF. DNA for the CDR3: TGTGCCAGCAGCTTAAATGGACAGTCCACAGATACGCAGTATTTT. The V gene is TRBV7-3, the J gene TRBJ2-3; maybe TRBD1 (6 bases). Germline values: CDR1 SGHTA, CDR2 FQGTGA. V was pared by 1 base and J by 2 bases, with 10 bases between. This CDR3 region has 15 residues.